The rows below give T cell receptor beta chains drawn from one sample of a study of cytomegalovirus exposure and HLA in healthy donors. Method: immunoSEQ multiplex PCR; TCRdb's copy keeps in-frame clones and lacks some. The sample holds about 160,000 clones; approximately 79% are singletons and the top ten take around 0.97%. Sequencing was carried out using PBMCs. The receptor set was obtained from a woman in her 50s in good health and CMV-seropositive. CDR3s leave out the opening cysteine and the closing phenylalanine or tryptophan. Not all rows give a size; the values are once, few, many and, for expanded clones, a class.

CDR3 protein | J gene | V gene | clone size
ASSPQGRAETQY | TRBJ2-5 | TRBV9 | -
ASSSLAGADYEQY | TRBJ2-7 | TRBV5-1 | once
ATSIGGGGQPQH | TRBJ1-5 | TRBV15 | -
ASSSYPGEQY | TRBJ2-7 | TRBV5-1 | -
ASRNRGRTTEAF | TRBJ1-1 | TRBV19 | -
ATGQGSTNEKLF | TRBJ1-4 | TRBV10-3 | -
ASSPRAPQRGNTIY | TRBJ1-3 | TRBV6-6 | -
ASNDLAPPGQVGYEQY | TRBJ2-7 | TRBV11-2 | -
ASSLDRQGHTYEQY | TRBJ2-7 | TRBV11-2 | -
ASSLGGYGGFQPQH | TRBJ1-5 | TRBV7-2 | -
ATWTSGIINEQF | TRBJ2-1 | TRBV6-1 | -
ASSHRKRGPPSYNEQF | TRBJ2-1 | TRBV7-2 | -
ASSFIPLAGGPGNEQF | TRBJ2-1 | TRBV27 | -
ASSLGQGSYNSPLH | TRBJ1-6 | TRBV5-1 | -
ASSLVGGRDTGELF | TRBJ2-2 | TRBV7-8 | -
ASSFRSGGPESYNEQF | TRBJ2-1 | TRBV27 | -
ASSLGLAVSTDTQY | TRBJ2-3 | TRBV13 | -
ASSGLNGYEQY | TRBJ2-7 | TRBV2 | -
ASSSPYNEQF | TRBJ2-1 | TRBV28 | -
ASSLAAPGTGDGYT | TRBJ1-2 | TRBV7-9 | -
ASRTSGGPSETQY | TRBJ2-5 | TRBV2 | -
ASSPSGQSNLYEQY | TRBJ2-7 | TRBV4-1 | -
ASSSWAMKRLTEQF | TRBJ2-1 | TRBV6-5 | once
ASSLRLAGGQETQY | TRBJ2-5 | TRBV5-6 | once
ASSPGTGGNTEAF | TRBJ1-1 | TRBV5-1 | -
ASSYGAALNTEAF | TRBJ1-1 | TRBV6-5 | -
AISPDRGLNQPQH | TRBJ1-5 | TRBV10-3 | -
ASSSDRVWETQY | TRBJ2-5 | TRBV5-1 | -
ASSLFSGEETQY | TRBJ2-5 | TRBV11-2 | -
ASLSGIGFGELF | TRBJ2-2 | TRBV2 | -
ASRLRTLGPLGATDTQY | TRBJ2-3 | TRBV5-1 | -
ASSVRDGLAEAF | TRBJ1-1 | TRBV11-2 | -
ASSSPGESYEQY | TRBJ2-7 | TRBV28 | once
ASSVLARHSYEQY | TRBJ2-7 | TRBV7-2 | -
ASSLKRASGRYEQY | TRBJ2-7 | TRBV5-8 | few
ASSHEPTLSYGYT | TRBJ1-2 | TRBV4-3 | -
ASSLGQGAGGELF | TRBJ2-2 | TRBV7-9 | -
ASSSGPQSSGANVLT | TRBJ2-6 | TRBV4-3 | -
ASSRGSVNEQF | TRBJ2-1 | TRBV4-1 | -
ASSGDRAYEKLF | TRBJ1-4 | TRBV10-2 | -
ASSGRGQGFAGELF | TRBJ2-2 | TRBV6-1 | -
ASSLMGVGTGYSGNTIY | TRBJ1-3 | TRBV7-2 | -
ASSPPDRGNEKLF | TRBJ1-4 | TRBV4-2 | -
ASSSGTGLYNEQF | TRBJ2-1 | TRBV28 | -
ASSASGSRADTQY | TRBJ2-3 | TRBV6-4 | -
ASSQDRRGTTGNTIY | TRBJ1-3 | TRBV4-3 | -
ATSEGASLQETQY | TRBJ2-5 | TRBV6-1 | -
ASSLGQKSPLH | TRBJ1-6 | TRBV7-2 | few